The clone carrying this T cell receptor (beta chain) turned up a few times. A library of TCRbeta sequences, prepared with unique molecular identifiers, was generated. Each CDR3 protein is one row after TCRdb ran MiXCR on the PCR reads. The table has 450,000 to 600,000 distinct CDR3 sequences, around 19% seen once. This entry is derived from a study of T-cell reconstitution after alpha-beta-depleted transplantation in children. This CDR3 contains 16 residues. V shed 2 bases and J shed 0 bases, with 13 bases lying between them. Sequencing used PBMCs from the stem cell graft donor, obtained from the stem cell graft. This TCR came from a human donor who donated a stem cell graft to a child with acute lymphoblastic leukemia. The chain couples TRBV12-3 or TRBV12-4 to TRBJ1-1; the D gene is possibly TRBD1 (5 bases). CDR3 amino acids: CASSLSGRAMNTEAFF. In nucleotides, the CDR3 is TGTGCCAGCAGTTTATCGGGACGGGCCATGAACACTGAAGCTTTCTTT.